This TCR beta chain was profiled in a study of cytomegalovirus exposure and HLA in healthy donors. General study points: Researchers counted roughly 150 TCR beta chains as cytomegalovirus-associated. As confirmed in vitro, a few CMV-associated chains were specific for CMV antigens. Cytomegalovirus status was reportedly diagnosed by the classifier with high sensitivity and specificity. The dataset shows that most TCR sequences were rare, while some public TCRs occurred in many donors.

The germline V gene encodes CDR1 SGHAT and CDR2 FQNNGV. V lost 0 bases to trimming and J lost 7 bases; unmatched junction nucleotides: 7. CDR3 length equals 17 residues. Libraries were prepared by immunoSEQ multiplex PCR; TCRdb keeps only in-frame clonotypes and omits some of them. The table lists about 360,000 clones, roughly 85% of them singletons. Comment on this clone: Its matching antigen is unknown.

The sequencing input was PBMCs. The V call is TRBV11-2, the J call TRBJ2-1; TRBD1 matches 12 bases. The clonotype comes from a woman between 18 and 29 years old in good health and CMV-seronegative. This CDR3 reads CASSLDRDRGRSNEQFF. CDR3 sequence (DNA): TGTGCCAGCAGCTTAGATCGGGACAGGGGGCGGTCTAATGAGCAGTTCTTC.